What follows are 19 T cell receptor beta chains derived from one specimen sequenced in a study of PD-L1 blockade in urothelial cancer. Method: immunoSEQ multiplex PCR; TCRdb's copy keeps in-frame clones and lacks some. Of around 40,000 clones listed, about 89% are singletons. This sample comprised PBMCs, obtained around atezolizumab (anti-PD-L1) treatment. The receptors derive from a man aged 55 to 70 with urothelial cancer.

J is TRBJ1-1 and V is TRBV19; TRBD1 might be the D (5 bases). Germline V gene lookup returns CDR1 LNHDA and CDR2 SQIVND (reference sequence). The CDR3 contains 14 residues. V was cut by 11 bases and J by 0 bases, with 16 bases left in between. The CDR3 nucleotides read TGTGCCTCTAGACGGGAGGGGATGAACACTGAAGCTTTCTTT. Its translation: CASRREGMNTEAFF.

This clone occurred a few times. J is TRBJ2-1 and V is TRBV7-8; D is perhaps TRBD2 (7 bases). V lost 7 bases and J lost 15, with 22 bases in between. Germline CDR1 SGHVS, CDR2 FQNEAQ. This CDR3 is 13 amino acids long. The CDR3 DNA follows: TGTGCCAGCAACAGGGATGGTTTCGCGGGAGCGTTCTTC. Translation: CASNRDGFAGAFF. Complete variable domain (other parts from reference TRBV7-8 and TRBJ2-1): GAGVSQSPRYKVAKRGQDVALRCDPISGHVSLFWYQQALGQGPEFLTYFQNEAQLDKSGLPSDRFFAERPEGSVSTLKIQRTQQEDSAVYLCASNRDGFAGAFFGPGTRLTVL.

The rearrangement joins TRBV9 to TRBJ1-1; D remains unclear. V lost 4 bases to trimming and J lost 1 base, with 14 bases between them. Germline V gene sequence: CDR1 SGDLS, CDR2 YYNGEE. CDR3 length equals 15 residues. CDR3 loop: CASSPHLGENTEAFF. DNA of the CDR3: TGTGCCAGCAGCCCCCACCTCGGGGAGAACACTGAAGCTTTCTTT.

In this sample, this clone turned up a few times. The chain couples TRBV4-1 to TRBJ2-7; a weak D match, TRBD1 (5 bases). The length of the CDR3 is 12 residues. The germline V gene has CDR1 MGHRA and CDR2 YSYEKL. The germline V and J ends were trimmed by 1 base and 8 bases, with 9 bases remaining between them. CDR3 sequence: CASSQVQGQQYF. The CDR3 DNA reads TGCGCCAGCAGCCAAGTGCAGGGTCAGCAGTACTTC.

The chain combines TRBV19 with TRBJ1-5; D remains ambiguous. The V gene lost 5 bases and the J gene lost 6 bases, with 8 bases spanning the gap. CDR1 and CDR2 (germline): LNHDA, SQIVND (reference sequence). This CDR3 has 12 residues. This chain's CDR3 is CASSVGGQPQHF. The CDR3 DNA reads TGTGCCAGTAGTGTCGGAGGTCAGCCCCAGCATTTT.

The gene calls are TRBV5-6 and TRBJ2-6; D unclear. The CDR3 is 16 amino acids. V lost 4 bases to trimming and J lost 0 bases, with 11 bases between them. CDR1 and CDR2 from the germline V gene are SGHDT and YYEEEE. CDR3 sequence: CASSRYSSSGANVLTF. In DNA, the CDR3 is TGTGCCAGCAGCAGATACTCTTCCTCTGGGGCCAACGTCCTGACTTTC.

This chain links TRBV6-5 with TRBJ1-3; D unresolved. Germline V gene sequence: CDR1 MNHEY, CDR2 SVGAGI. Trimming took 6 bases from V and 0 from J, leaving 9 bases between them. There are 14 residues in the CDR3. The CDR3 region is CASSLSTSGNTIYF. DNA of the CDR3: TGTGCCAGCAGCCTATCAACCTCTGGAAACACCATATATTTT.

The CDR3 nucleotides are TGCGCCAGCAGCTGGGACACCCAGGATACGCAGTATTTT. It codes for CASSWDTQDTQYF. V usage is TRBV5-1 and J usage is TRBJ2-3, with a weak D call TRBD1 (6 bases). Germline V gene data show CDR1 as SGHRS and CDR2 as YFSETQ. V gave up 3 bases and J gave up 6 bases, with 11 bases separating them. The CDR3 sequence is 13 residues long.

The CDR3 nucleotides read TGTGCCAGCAGCGTAGGCGTGGGAGTTGCCACCTACGAGCAGTACTTC. This encodes CASSVGVGVATYEQYF. The chain couples TRBV9 to TRBJ2-7, with D perhaps matching TRBD2 (5 bases). The length of the CDR3 is 16 residues. Per germline, CDR1 SGDLS and CDR2 YYNGEE. The V end lost 0 bases, the J end lost 2 bases, and 15 bases lay between the germline ends.

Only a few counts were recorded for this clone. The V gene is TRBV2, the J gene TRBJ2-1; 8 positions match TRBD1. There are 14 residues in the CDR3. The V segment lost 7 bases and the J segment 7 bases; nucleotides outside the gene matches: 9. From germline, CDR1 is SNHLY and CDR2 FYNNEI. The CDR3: CASTWQGADNEQFF. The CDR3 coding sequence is TGTGCCAGCACCTGGCAGGGGGCGGATAATGAGCAGTTCTTC.

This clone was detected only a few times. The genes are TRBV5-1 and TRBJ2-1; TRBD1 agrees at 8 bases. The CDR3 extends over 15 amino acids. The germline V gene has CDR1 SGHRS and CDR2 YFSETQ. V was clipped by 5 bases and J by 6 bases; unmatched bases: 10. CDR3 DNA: TGCGCCAGCAGTTCGCGGCATACAGGGGGCAATGAGCAGTTCTTC. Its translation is CASSSRHTGGNEQFF.

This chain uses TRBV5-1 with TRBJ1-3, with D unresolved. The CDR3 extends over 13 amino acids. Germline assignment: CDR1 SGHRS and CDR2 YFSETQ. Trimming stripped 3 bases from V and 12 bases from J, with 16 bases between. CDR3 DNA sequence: TGCGCCAGCAGCTCAGATCCGGGGTCAAGCATATATTTT. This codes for CASSSDPGSSIYF.

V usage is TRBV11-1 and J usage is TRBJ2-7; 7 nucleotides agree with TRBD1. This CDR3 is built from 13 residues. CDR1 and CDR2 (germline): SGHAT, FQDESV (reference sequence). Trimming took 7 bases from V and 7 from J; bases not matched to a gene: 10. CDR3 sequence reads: CASTSGQVKEQYF. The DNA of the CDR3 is TGTGCCAGCACATCCGGACAGGTCAAAGAGCAGTACTTC. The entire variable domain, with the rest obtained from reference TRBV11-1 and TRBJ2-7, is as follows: EAEVAQSPRYKITEKSQAVAFWCDPISGHATLYWYRQILGQGPELLVQFQDESVVDDSQLPKDRFSAERLKGVDSTLKIQPAELGDSAMYLCASTSGQVKEQYFGPGTRLTVT.

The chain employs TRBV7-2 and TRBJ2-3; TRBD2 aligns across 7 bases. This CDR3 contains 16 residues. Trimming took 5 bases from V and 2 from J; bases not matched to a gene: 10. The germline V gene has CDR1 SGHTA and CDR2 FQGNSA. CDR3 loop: CASSPRTGGITDTQYF. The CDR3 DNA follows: TGTGCCAGCAGCCCTCGGACGGGGGGTATCACAGATACGCAGTATTTT.

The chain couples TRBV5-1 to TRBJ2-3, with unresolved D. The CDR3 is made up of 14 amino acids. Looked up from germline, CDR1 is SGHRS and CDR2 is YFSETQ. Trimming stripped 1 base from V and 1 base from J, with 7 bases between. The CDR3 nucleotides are TGCGCCAGCAGCTTGCCAGGCCGCACAGATACGCAGTATTTT. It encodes CASSLPGRTDTQYF.

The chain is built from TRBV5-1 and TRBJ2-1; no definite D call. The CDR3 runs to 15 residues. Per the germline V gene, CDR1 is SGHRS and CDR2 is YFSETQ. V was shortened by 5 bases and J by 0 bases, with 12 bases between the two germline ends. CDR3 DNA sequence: TGCGCCAGCAGTCTGCTATCGAGCTCCTACAATGAGCAGTTCTTC. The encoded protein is CASSLLSSSYNEQFF.

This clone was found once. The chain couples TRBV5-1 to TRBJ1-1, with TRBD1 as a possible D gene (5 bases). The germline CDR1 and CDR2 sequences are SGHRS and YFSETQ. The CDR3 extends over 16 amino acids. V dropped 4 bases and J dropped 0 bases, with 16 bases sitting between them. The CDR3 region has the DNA TGCGCCAGCAGCACGTATTTAGGGGCCCTGAACACTGAAGCTTTCTTT. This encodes CASSTYLGALNTEAFF.

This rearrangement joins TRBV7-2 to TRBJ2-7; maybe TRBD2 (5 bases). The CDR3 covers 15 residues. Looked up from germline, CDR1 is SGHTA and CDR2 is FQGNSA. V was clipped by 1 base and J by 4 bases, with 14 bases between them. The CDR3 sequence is CASSLERGLGYEQYF. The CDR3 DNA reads TGTGCCAGCAGCTTAGAAAGAGGGCTCGGATACGAGCAGTACTTC. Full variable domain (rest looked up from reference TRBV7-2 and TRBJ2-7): GAGVSQSPSNKVTEKGKDVELRCDPISGHTALYWYRQSLGQGLEFLIYFQGNSAPDKSGLPSDRFSAERTGGSVSTLTIQRTQQEDSAVYLCASSLERGLGYEQYFGPGTRLTVT.

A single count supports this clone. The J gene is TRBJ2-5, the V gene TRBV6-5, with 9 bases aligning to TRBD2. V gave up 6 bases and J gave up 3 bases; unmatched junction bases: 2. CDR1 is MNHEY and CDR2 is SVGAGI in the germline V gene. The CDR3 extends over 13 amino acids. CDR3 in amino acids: CASRLAGKETQYF. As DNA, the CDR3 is TGTGCCAGCAGGCTAGCGGGGAAAGAGACCCAGTACTTC.